The clone carrying this T cell receptor beta chain turned up a few times. Its antigen is currently unknown. This sample was taken from a study of T cell repertoires in cytomegalovirus infection. Each CDR3 protein is one row after TCRdb ran MiXCR on the reads. The sample has about half a million distinct CDR3 sequences, roughly 42% seen once. This CDR3 comprises 13 residues. V was cut by 4 bases and J by 6 bases, with 10 bases left in between. Germline V gene sequence: CDR1 MNHNS, CDR2 SASEGT. This TCR derives from a human donor in good health (CMV status not recorded). Some clones in this sample may be carry-over from other donors' samples. The J gene is TRBJ1-5, the V gene TRBV6-1, with D uncertain. The sequencing here drew on cultured PBMCs, taken from culture after CMV antigen stimulation. In DNA form, the CDR3 reads TGTGCCAGCAGTGCAACTCTAGGTCAGCCCCAGCATTTT. This gives the protein CASSATLGQPQHF.